The clone carrying this T cell receptor beta chain has only one observation. Its antigen is not identified. Here immunoSEQ multiplex PCR was the method, and the copy in TCRdb shows in-frame clones only, minus some. The sample includes 90,000 to 130,000 clones, roughly 93% of them seen just once. V lost 5 bases and J lost 3, with 16 bases in between. Germline CDR1 and CDR2: SEHNR and FQNEAQ (reference sequence). The CDR3 runs to 15 residues. This entry belongs to a study of graft-versus-host responses after intestinal transplantation. The genes are TRBV7-9 and TRBJ1-1; D remains unclear. The sequence came from a human donor who was the organ donor for an intestinal transplant. The starting material was unstimulated CD8+ T cells sorted from spleen or lymph node cells, obtained before transplant. The CDR3 bases are TGTGCCAGCAGCCGTTCAACGGATCGGCACACTGAAGCTTTCTTT. This encodes CASSRSTDRHTEAFF.